Listed here are 30 T cell receptor beta chains from one sample, sequenced in a study of T cell clones after liver transplantation. TCRdb keeps only in-frame clones here, not all; method: immunoSEQ multiplex PCR. The table records approximately 100,000 clones, approximately 78% of them present only once. The sequences come from CD4+ T cells from blood, collected before liver transplant. All receptors come from a human donor who received a liver transplant.

The genes are TRBV5-1 and TRBJ2-7; D perhaps matches TRBD1 (7 bases). V lost 2 bases and J lost 0, with 15 bases in between. The CDR3 extends over 16 amino acids. Per germline, CDR1 SGHRS and CDR2 YFSETQ. CDR3 nucleotide sequence: TGCGCCAGCAGCTTAGGAGGGACAGCCTCCTCCTACGAGCAGTACTTC. Its translation: CASSLGGTASSYEQYF.

In nucleotides, the CDR3 is TGTGCCAGCAGAAGCACAGGGGGCTCCTACGAGCAGTACTTC. The encoded protein is CASRSTGGSYEQYF. The chain joins TRBV11-1 to TRBJ2-7; 8 bases align to TRBD1. V shed 6 bases and J 0 bases; nucleotides not matched to a gene: 4. This CDR3 comprises 14 residues. Germline CDR1 and CDR2: SGHAT and FQDESV (reference sequence).

This chain joins TRBV7-2 and TRBJ1-5, with D possibly matching TRBD1 (5 bases). The germline V and J ends were trimmed by 5 bases and 4 bases, with 9 bases remaining between them. Germline CDR1 is SGHTA and CDR2 is FQGNSA. The CDR3 contains 13 residues. The DNA of the CDR3 is TGTGCCAGCAGCCACGGGGCTAATCAGCCCCAGCATTTT. It translates to CASSHGANQPQHF.

Of note for this clone: At one end, the junction sequence differs from germline, possibly due to a read error. J is TRBJ2-1 and V is TRBV6-5, with D possibly being TRBD1 (5 bases). The germline V gene encodes CDR1 MNHEY and CDR2 SVGAGI. The CDR3 is made up of 15 amino acids. The CDR3 sequence: CASRAPQGSYSEQFF. CDR3 bases: TGTGCCAGCAGGGCCCCCCAGGGAAGTTACAGTGAGCAGTTCTTC.

V gene TRBV9 combines with J gene TRBJ2-7; TRBD1 aligns across 8 bases. CDR1 is SGDLS and CDR2 is YYNGEE in the germline V gene. CDR3 size: 16 residues. V shed 4 bases, J shed 2 bases, and the junction held 11 bases outside the gene matches. The CDR3 here is CASSPQRGTGTYEQYF. Here the CDR3 DNA reads TGTGCCAGCAGCCCCCAACGAGGGACAGGCACCTACGAGCAGTACTTC.

This chain links TRBV28 with TRBJ1-4; D is uncertain. There are 13 residues in the CDR3. Germline V lookup: CDR1 MDHEN, CDR2 SYDVKM. V was trimmed by 5 bases and J by 13 bases, leaving 17 bases between them. The CDR3 DNA follows: TGTGCCAGCAGTCCCCTTTGGCGGGATCGACTGTTTTTT. This sequence encodes CASSPLWRDRLFF.

V gene TRBV9 combines with J gene TRBJ1-3; 9 nucleotides match TRBD1. The CDR3 length is 16 residues. The germline V gene has CDR1 SGDLS and CDR2 YYNGEE. V trimming: 2 bases; J trimming: 2 bases; junction bases outside the gene matches: 5. The CDR3 protein is CASSVGTGTTGNTIYF. The CDR3, as DNA: TGTGCCAGCAGCGTCGGGACAGGGACTACTGGAAACACCATATATTTT.

The sample holds one count of this clone. The genes are TRBV5-1 and TRBJ1-4, with no clear D. The V and J ends lost 0 bases and 5 bases respectively, with 8 bases between them. CDR1 and CDR2 from the germline V gene are SGHRS and YFSETQ. The CDR3 extends over 14 amino acids. CDR3 protein: CASSLGHGNEKLFF. The CDR3 DNA reads TGCGCCAGCAGCTTGGGACACGGGAATGAAAAACTGTTTTTT.

This clone appeared once. This chain links TRBV7-9 with TRBJ1-2, with unresolved D. Germline loops: CDR1 SEHNR, CDR2 FQNEAQ (reference sequence). Trimming shortened V by 1 base and J by 6 bases, and 6 bases separated the two germline ends. The length of the CDR3 is 12 residues. The CDR3 spells CASSLEPDGYTF. The CDR3 DNA sequence: TGTGCCAGCAGCTTAGAGCCGGATGGCTACACCTTC.

V gene TRBV5-1 combines with J gene TRBJ2-3; D is unresolved. The length of the CDR3 is 15 residues. The germline V gene has CDR1 SGHRS and CDR2 YFSETQ. Trimming cost V 2 bases and J 5 bases, with 15 bases left between them. In nucleotides, the CDR3 is TGCGCCAGCAGCTTTCTAGGTCGCTCCGAAGATACGCAGTATTTT. Translated, it gives CASSFLGRSEDTQYF.

The rearrangement links TRBV19 to TRBJ2-2; D unclear. Germline loops: CDR1 LNHDA, CDR2 SQIVND (reference sequence). The CDR3 length is 13 residues. The germline V and J ends were trimmed by 1 base and 7 bases, with 7 bases remaining between them. DNA for the CDR3: TGTGCCAGTAGTATAGTTGGTGTCGGGGAGCTGTTTTTT. Translating it yields CASSIVGVGELFF. Looking up the rest from reference TRBV19 and TRBJ2-2 gives the full variable domain: DGGITQSPKYLFRKEGQNVTLSCEQNLNHDAMYWYRQDPGQGLRLIYYSQIVNDFQKGDIAEGYSVSREKKESFPLTVTSAQKNPTAFYLCASSIVGVGELFFGEGSRLTVL.

V is TRBV11-2 and J is TRBJ2-2, with TRBD1 identical over 12 bases. The germline gives CDR1 SGHAT, CDR2 FQNNGV. V lost 5 bases and J lost 7; bases outside the gene matches: 8. CDR3 length: 16 amino acids. For the CDR3, the DNA is TGTGCCAGCAGCGATCCGGGACAGGGGGCGTTCGGGGAGCTGTTTTTT. Protein product: CASSDPGQGAFGELFF. Full variable domain (outside the CDR3, taken from reference TRBV11-2 and TRBJ2-2): EAGVAQSPRYKIIEKRQSVAFWCNPISGHATLYWYQQILGQGPKLLIQFQNNGVVDDSQLPKDRFSAERLKGVDSTLKIQPAKLEDSAVYLCASSDPGQGAFGELFFGEGSRLTVL.

The chain joins TRBV12-5 to TRBJ2-2; 7 nucleotides line up with TRBD1. The CDR3 totals 15 residues. Trimming took 6 bases from V and 0 from J; bases not matched to a gene: 4. Germline V gives CDR1 LGHNT, CDR2 FRNRAP. DNA of the CDR3: TGTGCTAGTGGGGCAGGGACAGCGAACACCGGGGAGCTGTTTTTT. It codes for CASGAGTANTGELFF.

The V and J genes are TRBV14 and TRBJ1-1, with 9 bases aligning to TRBD1. The V and J ends lost 5 bases and 4 bases, in that order; junction bases with no gene match: 5. This CDR3 has 14 amino acids. Germline values: CDR1 SGHDN, CDR2 FVKESK. The CDR3 DNA reads TGTGCCAGCAGCTACAGGGGGCTGGGCACTGAAGCTTTCTTT. It specifies CASSYRGLGTEAFF.

The chain uses TRBV5-6 and TRBJ1-5, with a tentative D call TRBD1 (6 bases). Germline V gene sequence: CDR1 SGHDT, CDR2 YYEEEE. The V and J ends lost 5 bases and 3 bases respectively, with 15 bases between them. There are 15 residues in the CDR3. CDR3 DNA: TGTGCCAGCAGTCGCGGACAGTTACTCAATCAGCCCCAGCATTTT. Translation gives CASSRGQLLNQPQHF.

This clone was counted a few times. The gene calls are TRBV29-1 and TRBJ1-1; D gene unclear. Trimming took off 3 bases at V and 5 bases at J, with 10 bases between the two ends. The CDR3 loop spans 12 amino acids. Germline CDR1 SQVTM, CDR2 ANQGSEA. This CDR3 reads CSVDPGITEAFF. The CDR3 region has the DNA TGCAGCGTTGACCCCGGGATAACTGAAGCTTTCTTT. Full variable domain (rest looked up from reference TRBV29-1 and TRBJ1-1): SAVISQKPSRDICQRGTSLTIQCQVDSQVTMMFWYRQQPGQSLTLIATANQGSEATYESGFVIDKFPISRPNLTFSTLTVSNMSPEDSSIYLCSVDPGITEAFFGQGTRLTVV.

CDR3 nucleotides: TGTGCCAGCATCCGGGACAGGGTAAACACTGAAGCTTTCTTT. Translated: CASIRDRVNTEAFF. The chain carries TRBV7-2 and TRBJ1-1, with 9 nucleotides matching TRBD1. Germline V gene sequence: CDR1 SGHTA, CDR2 FQGNSA. The V gene end was trimmed by 7 bases and the J gene end by 2 bases; junction bases not matched to a gene: 5. The CDR3 loop spans 14 amino acids.

The chain recombines TRBV15 with TRBJ2-7, with 9 bases that match TRBD1. The germline gives CDR1 LNHNV, CDR2 YYDKDF (reference sequence). The CDR3 spans 14 residues. V dropped 9 bases and J dropped 3; count of bases not matched to a gene: 9. This CDR3 is CATTSPGQGYEQYF. Written as DNA, the CDR3 is TGTGCCACGACCTCACCGGGACAGGGCTACGAGCAGTACTTC.

The chain links TRBV5-5 to TRBJ2-4; D perhaps matches TRBD2 (6 bases). Germline assignment: CDR1 SGHKS and CDR2 YYEKEE (reference sequence). The V end was cut by 4 bases, the J end by 7 bases, with 18 bases between. This CDR3 spans 15 amino acids. Here the CDR3 DNA reads TGTGCCAGCAGCCCTGACCGGGACGGAGGGAACATTCAGTACTTC. This sequence encodes CASSPDRDGGNIQYF.

The rearrangement uses TRBV19 and TRBJ2-5; a weak D match, TRBD1 (5 bases). Trimming took off 6 bases at V and 0 bases at J, with 11 bases between the two ends. The length of the CDR3 is 14 residues. Germline loops: CDR1 LNHDA, CDR2 SQIVND (reference sequence). CDR3 region: CASRPRVYQETQYF. The CDR3 nucleotides are TGTGCCAGTAGACCCAGGGTGTACCAAGAGACCCAGTACTTC. The full variable domain, with the rest looked up from reference TRBV19 and TRBJ2-5, is DGGITQSPKYLFRKEGQNVTLSCEQNLNHDAMYWYRQDPGQGLRLIYYSQIVNDFQKGDIAEGYSVSREKKESFPLTVTSAQKNPTAFYLCASRPRVYQETQYFGPGTRLLVL.

The chain links TRBV7-2 to TRBJ2-7; D is possibly TRBD1 (5 bases). This CDR3 region has 14 residues. The V end was cut by 2 bases, the J end by 3 bases, with 11 bases between. Germline values: CDR1 SGHTA, CDR2 FQGNSA. The chain's CDR3 is CASSLTLQGYEQYF. In nucleotides, the CDR3 is TGTGCCAGCAGCTTAACGCTGCAGGGCTACGAGCAGTACTTC. Full variable domain (missing parts from reference TRBV7-2 and TRBJ2-7): GAGVSQSPSNKVTEKGKDVELRCDPISGHTALYWYRQSLGQGLEFLIYFQGNSAPDKSGLPSDRFSAERTGGSVSTLTIQRTQQEDSAVYLCASSLTLQGYEQYFGPGTRLTVT.

The chain carries TRBV11-2 and TRBJ1-3; tentatively, D is TRBD1 (5 bases). V dropped 4 bases and J dropped 4 bases, with 14 bases sitting between them. Germline-derived CDR1 and CDR2 are SGHAT and FQNNGV. The CDR3 loop spans 15 amino acids. CDR3 amino acids: CASSSGPGGGNTIYF. The CDR3 DNA is TGTGCCAGCAGCTCGGGACCCGGCGGGGGAAACACCATATATTTT.

This sequence joins TRBV11-3 and TRBJ2-3, with D unresolved. Germline lookup yields CDR1 SGHNT and CDR2 YENEEA. The V and J ends lost 0 bases and 1 base respectively, with 8 bases between them. There are 15 residues in the CDR3. The CDR3 nucleotides read TGTGCCAGCAGCTTAGATTCTCAGGGCACAGATACGCAGTATTTT. This encodes CASSLDSQGTDTQYF.

This clone has just one count. This chain connects TRBV6-6 to TRBJ2-1, with D uncertain. Germline-derived CDR1 and CDR2 are MNHNY and SVGAGI (reference sequence). V lost 2 bases to trimming and J lost 0 bases, with 11 bases between them. This CDR3 region has 16 residues. The CDR3 is CASSYTSLGSYNEQFF. The CDR3 nucleotides read TGTGCCAGCAGTTACACATCTTTGGGCTCCTACAATGAGCAGTTCTTC.

The chain employs TRBV29-1 and TRBJ2-6, with 8 bases fitting TRBD2. V was clipped by 3 bases and J by 0 bases; unmatched bases: 4. Germline CDR1 reads SQVTM; CDR2 reads ANQGSEA. CDR3 length: 16 residues. The CDR3 reads CSVDRAGASGANVLTF. CDR3 bases: TGCAGCGTTGATCGAGCGGGAGCCTCTGGGGCCAACGTCCTGACTTTC.

V is TRBV11-2 and J is TRBJ2-5; D is unresolved. Trimming removed 1 base from V and 5 bases from J, with 5 bases in between. Germline V CDR1 and CDR2: SGHAT, FQNNGV. This CDR3 has 12 residues. This CDR3 reads CASSLVVETQYF. The CDR3 DNA follows: TGTGCCAGCAGCTTAGTAGTGGAGACCCAGTACTTC.

The chain joins TRBV5-8 to TRBJ2-7; 9 bases agree with TRBD2. V lost 5 bases, J lost 5 bases, and 5 bases stayed unmatched. The CDR3 runs 13 residues. Germline V gene data show CDR1 as SGHTS and CDR2 as YDEGEE. Here the CDR3 DNA reads TGTGCCAGCAGACTTAGCGGGAGTAACGAGCAGTACTTC. It yields the protein CASRLSGSNEQYF. The full variable domain, rest sourced from reference TRBV5-8 and TRBJ2-7, is EAGVTQSPTHLIKTRGQQATLRCSPISGHTSVYWYQQALGLGLQFLLWYDEGEERNRGNFPPRFSGRQFPNYSSELNVNALELEDSALYLCASRLSGSNEQYFGPGTRLTVT.

V gene TRBV6-5 combines with J gene TRBJ2-2; D is unresolved. The CDR3 is made up of 10 amino acids. The V and J ends lost 8 bases and 8 bases respectively, with 6 bases between them. Germline V gives CDR1 MNHEY, CDR2 SVGAGI. DNA for the CDR3: TGTGCCAGCCTCGCAGGGGAGCTGTTTTTT. It is translated as CASLAGELFF.

The V and J genes are TRBV10-3 and TRBJ2-5, with 9 nucleotides matching TRBD1. The DNA end is a closer match to TRBJ2-7, so the J assignment may be wrong. The CDR3 extends over 15 amino acids. Germline lookup yields CDR1 ENHRY and CDR2 SYGVKD. The CDR3 region is CAISEGNRGLYEQYF. CDR3 nucleotides: TGTGCCATCAGTGAGGGGAACAGGGGGCTCTACGAGCAGTACTTC.

The genes are TRBV5-1 and TRBJ1-1; perhaps TRBD1 as D (5 bases). Trimming shortened V by 0 bases and J by 4 bases, and 13 bases separated the two germline ends. The CDR3 extends over 15 amino acids. Germline V lookup: CDR1 SGHRS, CDR2 YFSETQ. The CDR3 protein is CASSLAQGRATEAFF. The DNA for the CDR3 is TGCGCCAGCAGCTTGGCCCAGGGAAGGGCCACTGAAGCTTTCTTT.